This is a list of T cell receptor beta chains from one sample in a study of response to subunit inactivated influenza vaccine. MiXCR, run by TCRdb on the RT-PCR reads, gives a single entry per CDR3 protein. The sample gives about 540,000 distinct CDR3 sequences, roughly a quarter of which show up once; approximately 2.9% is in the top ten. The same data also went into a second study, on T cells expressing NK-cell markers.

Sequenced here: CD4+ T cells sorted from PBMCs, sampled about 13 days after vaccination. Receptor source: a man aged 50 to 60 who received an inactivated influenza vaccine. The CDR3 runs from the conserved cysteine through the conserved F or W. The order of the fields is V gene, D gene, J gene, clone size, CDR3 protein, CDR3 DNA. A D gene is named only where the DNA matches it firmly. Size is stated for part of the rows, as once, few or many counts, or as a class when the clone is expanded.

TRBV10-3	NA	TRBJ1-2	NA	CAISDQQISGYGYTF	TGTGCCATCAGTGATCAGCAGATCTCAGGGTATGGCTACACCTTC
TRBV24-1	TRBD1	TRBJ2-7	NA	CATSPGQGLAEQYF	TGTGCCACCAGTCCGGGACAGGGGCTAGCCGAGCAGTACTTC
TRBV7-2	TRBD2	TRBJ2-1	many	CASSPTGTSGYNEQFF	TGTGCCAGCAGCCCGACGGGGACTAGCGGGTACAATGAGCAGTTCTTC
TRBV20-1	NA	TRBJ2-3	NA	CSAREGPGRRTQYF	TGCAGTGCTAGGGAGGGGCCGGGCCGGCGTACGCAGTATTTT
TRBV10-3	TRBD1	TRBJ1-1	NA	CAIRRDEQGTTEAFF	TGTGCCATCAGGAGGGATGAACAGGGGACCACTGAAGCTTTCTTT
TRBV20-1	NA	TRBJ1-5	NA	CSARTGGGNQPQHF	TGCAGTGCTAGAACCGGGGGCGGAAATCAGCCCCAGCATTTT
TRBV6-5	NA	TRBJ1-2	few	CASSYIGVGYGYTF	TGTGCCAGCAGTTACATAGGGGTTGGCTATGGCTACACCTTC
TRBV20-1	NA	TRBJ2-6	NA	CSARLGTGANVLTF	TGCAGTGCTAGATTGGGGACTGGGGCCAACGTCCTGACTTTC
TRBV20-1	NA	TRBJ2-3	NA	CSASRLGRTDTQYF	TGCAGTGCTTCCCGACTAGGGCGCACAGATACGCAGTATTTT
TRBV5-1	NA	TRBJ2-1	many	CASSSSGTDYNEQFF	TGCGCCAGCAGCTCGTCCGGGACCGACTACAATGAGCAGTTCTTC
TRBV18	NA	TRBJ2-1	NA	CASSPGSFSEQFF	TGTGCCAGCTCACCAGGGTCTTTCAGTGAGCAGTTCTTC